This TCR beta chain was sequenced for a study of T cell responses to AZD1222 COVID-19 vaccine. Study results and caveats: Donors were mostly white British, more females; clonal diversity possibly underestimated. Spike-specific TCR breadth and depth went up after people got two AZD1222 doses.

Concerning this clone itself: Its cognate antigen is unknown.

CDR3 length equals 15 residues. Germline-derived CDR1 and CDR2 are MNHEY and SVGAGI. V was clipped by 2 bases and J by 4 bases, with 12 bases between them. Repertoires were generated with immunoSEQ multiplex PCR, while TCRdb's copy carries only in-frame clones and drops some. The sample holds around 94,000 clones; around 84% are singletons and the top ten take roughly 4.3%. The chain has TRBV6-5 and TRBJ2-1; D perhaps matches TRBD2 (6 bases). Sample: peripheral blood, taken 28 days after the second AZD1222 dose. This TCR derives from an adult who received the AZD1222 COVID-19 vaccine. The CDR3 reads CASSYRSGEYNEQFF. CDR3 nucleotides: TGTGCCAGCAGTTACCGATCGGGAGAGTACAATGAGCAGTTCTTC.